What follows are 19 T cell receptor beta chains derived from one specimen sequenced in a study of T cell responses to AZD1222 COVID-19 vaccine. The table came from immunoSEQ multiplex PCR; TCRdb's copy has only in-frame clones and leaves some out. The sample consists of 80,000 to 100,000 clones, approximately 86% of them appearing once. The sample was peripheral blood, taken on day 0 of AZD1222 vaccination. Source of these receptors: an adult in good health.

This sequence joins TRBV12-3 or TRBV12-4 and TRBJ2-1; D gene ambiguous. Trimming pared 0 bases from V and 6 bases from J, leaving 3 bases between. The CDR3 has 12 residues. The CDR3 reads CASSLASNEQFF. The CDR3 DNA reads TGTGCCAGCAGTTTAGCTAGCAATGAGCAGTTCTTC.

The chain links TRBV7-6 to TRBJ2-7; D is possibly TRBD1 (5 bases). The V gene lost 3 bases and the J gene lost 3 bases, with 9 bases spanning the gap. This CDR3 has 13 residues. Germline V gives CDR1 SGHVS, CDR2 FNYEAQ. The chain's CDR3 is CASSFGQGYEQYF. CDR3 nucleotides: TGTGCCAGCAGCTTCGGGCAGGGCTACGAGCAGTACTTC.

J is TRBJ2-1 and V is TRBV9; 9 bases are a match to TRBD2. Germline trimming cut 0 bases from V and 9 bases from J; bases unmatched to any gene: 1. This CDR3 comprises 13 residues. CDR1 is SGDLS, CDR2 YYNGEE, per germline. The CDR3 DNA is TGTGCCAGCAGCGTAGTACTAGCGGGTGAGCAGTTCTTC. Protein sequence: CASSVVLAGEQFF.

The CDR3 region is CASSLDPGGLNTGAFF. The CDR3 DNA is TGTGCCAGCAGCTTAGATCCCGGGGGCCTTAACACGGGAGCTTTCTTT. This chain connects TRBV11-2 to TRBJ1-1, with D possibly TRBD1 on 6 matching bases. The V and J ends lost 0 bases and 10 bases respectively, with 21 bases between them. CDR1 is SGHAT and CDR2 is FQNNGV in the germline V gene. CDR3 size: 16 residues. Complete variable domain (other parts from reference TRBV11-2 and TRBJ1-1): EAGVAQSPRYKIIEKRQSVAFWCNPISGHATLYWYQQILGQGPKLLIQFQNNGVVDDSQLPKDRFSAERLKGVDSTLKIQPAKLEDSAVYLCASSLDPGGLNTGAFFGQGTRLTVV.

The CDR3 bases are TGTGCCAGCTTGGTTGGGAGGGAGGACAGCGGAATCCGTCAGCCCCAGCATTTT. Amino acid sequence: CASLVGREDSGIRQPQHF. J is TRBJ1-5 and V is TRBV3-1 (or the pseudogene TRBV3-2), with a possible D match to TRBD1 (6 bases). CDR1 and CDR2 from the germline V gene are LGHDT and YNNKEL (reference sequence). V lost 8 bases and J 6 bases, leaving 29 bases between the germline ends. CDR3 size: 18 residues.

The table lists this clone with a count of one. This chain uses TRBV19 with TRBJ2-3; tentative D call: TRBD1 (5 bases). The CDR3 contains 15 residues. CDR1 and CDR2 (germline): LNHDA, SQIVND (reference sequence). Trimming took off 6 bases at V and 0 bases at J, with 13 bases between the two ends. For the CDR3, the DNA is TGTGCCAGTAGACCCCGACAGCCAAGCACAGATACGCAGTATTTT. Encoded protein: CASRPRQPSTDTQYF.

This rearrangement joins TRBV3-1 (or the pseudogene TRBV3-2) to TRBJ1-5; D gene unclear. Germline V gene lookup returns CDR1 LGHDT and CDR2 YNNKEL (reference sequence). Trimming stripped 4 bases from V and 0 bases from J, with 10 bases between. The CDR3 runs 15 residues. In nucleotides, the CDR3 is TGTGCCAGCAGCCCCCTCTCGGGTAGCAATCAGCCCCAGCATTTT. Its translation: CASSPLSGSNQPQHF.

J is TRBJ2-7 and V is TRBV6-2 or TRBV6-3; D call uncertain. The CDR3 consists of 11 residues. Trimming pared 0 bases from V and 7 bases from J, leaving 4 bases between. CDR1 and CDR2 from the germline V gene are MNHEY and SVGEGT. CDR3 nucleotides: TGTGCCAGCAGTTACTCGGGAGAGCAGTACTTC. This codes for CASSYSGEQYF.

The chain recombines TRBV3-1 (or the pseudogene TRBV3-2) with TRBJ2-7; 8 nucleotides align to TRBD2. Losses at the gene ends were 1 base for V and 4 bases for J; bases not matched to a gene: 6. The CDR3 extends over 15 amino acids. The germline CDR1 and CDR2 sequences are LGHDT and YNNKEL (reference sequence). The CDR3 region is CASSQGFAGGYEQYF. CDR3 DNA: TGTGCCAGCAGCCAAGGGTTCGCGGGAGGTTACGAGCAGTACTTC.

The CDR3 reads CATRGGNSGNTIYF. The CDR3 DNA sequence: TGTGCCACCAGGGGGGGCAACTCTGGAAACACCATATATTTT. The rearrangement uses TRBV10-3 and TRBJ1-3; TRBD1 matches 7 bases. Germline trimming cut 10 bases from V and 0 bases from J; bases unmatched to any gene: 6. Germline V gene data show CDR1 as ENHRY and CDR2 as SYGVKD. The length of the CDR3 is 14 residues.

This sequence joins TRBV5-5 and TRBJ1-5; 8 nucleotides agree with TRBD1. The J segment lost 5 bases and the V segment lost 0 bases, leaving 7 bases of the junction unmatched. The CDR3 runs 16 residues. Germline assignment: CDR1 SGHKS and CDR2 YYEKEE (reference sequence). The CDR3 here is CASSLVYRQGYQPQHF. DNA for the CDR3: TGTGCCAGCAGCTTGGTCTATAGACAGGGGTATCAGCCCCAGCATTTT. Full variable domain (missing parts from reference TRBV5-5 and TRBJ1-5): DAGVTQSPTHLIKTRGQQVTLRCSPISGHKSVSWYQQVLGQGPQFIFQYYEKEERGRGNFPDRFSARQFPNYSSELNVNALLLGDSALYLCASSLVYRQGYQPQHFGDGTRLSIL.

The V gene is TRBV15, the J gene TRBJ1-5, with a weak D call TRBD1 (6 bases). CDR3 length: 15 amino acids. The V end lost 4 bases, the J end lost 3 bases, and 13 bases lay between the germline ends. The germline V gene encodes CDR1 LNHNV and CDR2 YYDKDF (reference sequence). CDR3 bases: TGTGCCACCAGCATATACAGGGCCCTCAATCAGCCCCAGCATTTT. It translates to CATSIYRALNQPQHF.

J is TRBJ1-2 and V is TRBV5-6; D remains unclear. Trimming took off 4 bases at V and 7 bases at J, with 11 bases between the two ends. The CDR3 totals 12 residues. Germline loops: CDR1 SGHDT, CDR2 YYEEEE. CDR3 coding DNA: TGTGCCAGCAGCCCCAGTGGGAGTGGCTACACCTTC. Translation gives CASSPSGSGYTF.

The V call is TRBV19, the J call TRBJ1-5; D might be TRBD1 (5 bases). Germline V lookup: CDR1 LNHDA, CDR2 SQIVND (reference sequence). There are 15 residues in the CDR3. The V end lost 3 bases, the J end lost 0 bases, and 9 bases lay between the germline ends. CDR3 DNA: TGTGCCAGTAGTATGGGCAGGGATAGCAATCAGCCCCAGCATTTT. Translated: CASSMGRDSNQPQHF. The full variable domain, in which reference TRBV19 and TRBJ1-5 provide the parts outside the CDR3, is DGGITQSPKYLFRKEGQNVTLSCEQNLNHDAMYWYRQDPGQGLRLIYYSQIVNDFQKGDIAEGYSVSREKKESFPLTVTSAQKNPTAFYLCASSMGRDSNQPQHFGDGTRLSIL.

The CDR3 is CASSKSTGTEHTEAFF. As DNA, the CDR3 is TGTGCCAGCAGCAAAAGTACCGGGACAGAACACACTGAAGCTTTCTTT. The genes are TRBV7-9 and TRBJ1-1, with 7 bases identical to TRBD1. Losses at the gene ends were 5 bases for V and 3 bases for J; bases not matched to a gene: 12. CDR1 is SEHNR, CDR2 FQNEAQ, per germline (reference sequence). CDR3 size: 16 residues.

CDR3 loop: CASTTGTGGDTQYF. DNA for the CDR3: TGCGCCAGCACTACAGGGACAGGAGGAGATACGCAGTATTTT. The rearrangement joins TRBV5-1 to TRBJ2-3, with 8 positions matching TRBD1. Losses at the gene ends were 6 bases for V and 5 bases for J; bases not matched to a gene: 8. The germline V gene encodes CDR1 SGHRS and CDR2 YFSETQ. The CDR3 covers 14 residues.

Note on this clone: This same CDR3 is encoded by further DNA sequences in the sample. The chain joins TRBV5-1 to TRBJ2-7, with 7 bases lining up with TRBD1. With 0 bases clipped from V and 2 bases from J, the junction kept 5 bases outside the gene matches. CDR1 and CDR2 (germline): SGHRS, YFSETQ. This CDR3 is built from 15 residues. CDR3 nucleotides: TGCGCCAGCAGCTTGGGTGGGACAGCACCCTACGAGCAGTACTTC. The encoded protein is CASSLGGTAPYEQYF.

The DNA of the CDR3 is TGTGCCAGCAGCCTACAGACCACTGAAGCTTTCTTT. This encodes CASSLQTTEAFF. The V call is TRBV3-1 (or the pseudogene TRBV3-2), the J call TRBJ1-1; D gene ambiguous. CDR3 size: 12 residues. Germline values: CDR1 LGHDT, CDR2 YNNKEL (reference sequence). V gave up 4 bases and J gave up 4 bases, with 7 bases separating them.

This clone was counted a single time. The CDR3 is CASTSFQGETQYF. CDR3 DNA: TGTGCCAGTACCTCCTTTCAGGGTGAGACCCAGTACTTC. The rearrangement joins TRBV19 to TRBJ2-5; a possible D gene is TRBD1 (5 bases). The length of the CDR3 is 13 residues. Trimming shortened V by 7 bases and J by 5 bases, and 14 bases separated the two germline ends. Germline loops: CDR1 LNHDA, CDR2 SQIVND (reference sequence).